One sample yielded the 28 T cell receptor beta chains listed below, sequenced in a study of blood T cell repertoires in COVID-19 (dated by TCRdb to about 2020). The library was obtained by the immunoSEQ multiplex PCR assay. TCRdb holds this immuneACCESS table with in-frame rearrangements only. Some clones are missing; in checked studies, unresolved V genes explain under half, and the rest has no known cause. This sample is represented by tens of thousands of clones; 80% to 90% of them were singletons. The biggest ten clones account for nearly 5% of the sample. The material sequenced was peripheral blood. The receptors were gathered from a man between 60 and 75 years old with active COVID-19.

As regards this clone: At the DNA level, this CDR3 is encoded by other sequences in the same sample as well. V is TRBV18 and J is TRBJ2-3, with D uncertain. V lost 3 bases to trimming and J lost 6 bases, with 4 bases between them. CDR1 is KGHSH, CDR2 LQKENI, per germline. The CDR3 runs to 11 residues. This CDR3 is CASSPSDTQYF. DNA for the CDR3: TGTGCCAGCTCACCCTCGGATACGCAGTATTTT.

This clone has just one count. CDR3 DNA: TGTGCCAGCAGCTTAGATCCGGTTTCAAGAAACACCATATATTTT. This translates into CASSLDPVSRNTIYF. The chain links TRBV11-2 to TRBJ1-3; D ambiguous. The V gene lost 0 bases and the J gene lost 5 bases, with 11 bases spanning the gap. Germline-derived CDR1 and CDR2 are SGHAT and FQNNGV. The CDR3 loop spans 15 amino acids. The full variable domain, rest sourced from reference TRBV11-2 and TRBJ1-3, is EAGVAQSPRYKIIEKRQSVAFWCNPISGHATLYWYQQILGQGPKLLIQFQNNGVVDDSQLPKDRFSAERLKGVDSTLKIQPAKLEDSAVYLCASSLDPVSRNTIYFGEGSWLTVV.

V is TRBV11-3 and J is TRBJ2-3, with 8 bases aligning to TRBD2. V shed 5 bases and J 3 bases; nucleotides not matched to a gene: 10. In germline, CDR1 is SGHNT, CDR2 YENEEA. This CDR3 is 16 amino acids long. Here the CDR3 DNA reads TGTGCCAGCAGCCCCGGGGGGGCAAAACGGACAGATACGCAGTATTTT. Translating gives CASSPGGAKRTDTQYF. The full variable domain, completed using reference TRBV11-3 and TRBJ2-3, is EAGVVQSPRYKIIEKKQPVAFWCNPISGHNTLYWYLQNLGQGPELLIRYENEEAVDDSQLPKDRFSAERLKGVDSTLKIQPAELGDSAVYLCASSPGGAKRTDTQYFGPGTRLTVL.

This chain uses TRBV5-4 with TRBJ2-1, with 8 bases lining up with TRBD2. The CDR3 contains 12 residues. V lost 2 bases to trimming and J lost 10 bases; unmatched junction nucleotides: 2. Germline V CDR1 and CDR2: SGHNT, YYREEE (reference sequence). CDR3: CASSFGRGEQFF. The CDR3 bases are TGTGCCAGCAGCTTCGGGAGGGGCGAGCAGTTCTTC. The variable domain in full, with the rest retrieved from reference TRBV5-4 and TRBJ2-1, is ETGVTQSPTHLIKTRGQQVTLRCSSQSGHNTVSWYQQALGQGPQFIFQYYREEENGRGNFPPRFSGLQFPNYSSELNVNALELDDSALYLCASSFGRGEQFFGPGTRLTVL.

The J gene is TRBJ2-1, the V gene TRBV7-2, with 9 bases identical to TRBD1. The CDR3 runs 13 residues. Looked up from germline, CDR1 is SGHTA and CDR2 is FQGNSA. V trimming: 3 bases; J trimming: 13 bases; junction bases outside the gene matches: 7. The CDR3 region is CASSFSWTGEQFF. CDR3 DNA sequence: TGTGCCAGCAGCTTTTCTTGGACAGGGGAACAGTTCTTC. Full variable domain (rest looked up from reference TRBV7-2 and TRBJ2-1): GAGVSQSPSNKVTEKGKDVELRCDPISGHTALYWYRQSLGQGLEFLIYFQGNSAPDKSGLPSDRFSAERTGGSVSTLTIQRTQQEDSAVYLCASSFSWTGEQFFGPGTRLTVL.

The V and J genes are TRBV7-2 and TRBJ1-5; D possibly corresponds to TRBD1 (6 bases). CDR3 length: 13 residues. Germline V gene lookup returns CDR1 SGHTA and CDR2 FQGNSA. The V end lost 6 bases, the J end lost 6 bases, and 12 bases lay between the germline ends. The CDR3 bases are TGTGCCAGCAGTCAGGGGAACGTTCAGCCCCAGCATTTT. As protein: CASSQGNVQPQHF.

The rearrangement links TRBV3-1 (or the pseudogene TRBV3-2) to TRBJ2-7; the match to TRBD2 covers 12 bases. The CDR3 is made up of 15 amino acids. Looked up from germline, CDR1 is LGHDT and CDR2 is YNNKEL (reference sequence). V lost 4 bases, J lost 1 base, and 2 bases stayed unmatched. The CDR3 here is CASSPGLAGSYEQYF. In DNA, the CDR3 is TGTGCCAGCAGCCCGGGACTAGCGGGTTCCTACGAGCAGTACTTC.

The chain carries TRBV29-1 and TRBJ2-1, with TRBD2 matching 15 bases. This CDR3 has 17 amino acids. Germline values: CDR1 SQVTM, CDR2 ANQGSEA. The V and J ends lost 7 bases and 9 bases, in that order; junction bases with no gene match: 16. CDR3: CSGIGLAGGFRTSEQFF. For the CDR3, the DNA is TGCAGCGGAATCGGACTAGCGGGAGGGTTTCGTACCAGTGAGCAGTTCTTC.

The chain carries TRBV29-1 and TRBJ1-5; D might be TRBD1 (5 bases). CDR1 SQVTM and CDR2 ANQGSEA come from the germline V gene. Deletions cut 6 bases from V and 1 base from J, with 13 bases between. The CDR3 spans 14 residues. In nucleotides, the CDR3 is TGCAGCGTGGGGGGGACTTCGAGCAATCAGCCCCAGCATTTT. It translates to CSVGGTSSNQPQHF.

This chain joins TRBV15 and TRBJ2-1; 13 bases line up with TRBD2. CDR1 and CDR2 from the germline V gene are LNHNV and YYDKDF (reference sequence). The CDR3 loop spans 20 amino acids. J gave up 1 base and V 3 bases, and 12 bases lay outside the gene matches. The CDR3 DNA reads TGTGCCACCAGCAGGGCTCCGGGACTAGCGGGATTTGGGTCCTACAATGAGCAGTTCTTC. Its protein product is CATSRAPGLAGFGSYNEQFF.

The chain has TRBV4-1 and TRBJ2-5; D might be TRBD2 (5 bases). V lost 3 bases and J 4 bases, leaving 12 bases between the germline ends. CDR3 length: 14 residues. CDR1 and CDR2 from the germline V gene are MGHRA and YSYEKL. The CDR3: CASSQSDSVETQYF. The CDR3 DNA sequence: TGCGCCAGCAGCCAGTCCGATAGCGTAGAGACCCAGTACTTC.

The rearrangement uses TRBV28 and TRBJ1-2; 11 bases map to TRBD1. The germline V gene encodes CDR1 MDHEN and CDR2 SYDVKM. The J segment lost 10 bases and the V segment lost 6 bases, leaving 7 bases of the junction unmatched. CDR3 length: 13 amino acids. The CDR3 is CASRMRTGGTYTF. The CDR3 nucleotides read TGTGCCAGCAGAATGAGGACAGGGGGCACCTACACCTTC.

The chain links TRBV5-8 to TRBJ2-3, with TRBD2 as a possible D gene (6 bases). Trimming removed 10 bases from V and 5 bases from J, with 14 bases in between. Germline values: CDR1 SGHTS, CDR2 YDEGEE. The CDR3 contains 12 residues. CDR3 amino acids: CAGRREEDTQYF. CDR3 in DNA: TGTGCCGGGAGAAGGGAGGAAGATACGCAGTATTTT.

The genes are TRBV28 and TRBJ1-4; tentatively, D is TRBD1 (6 bases). V was trimmed by 6 bases and J by 1 base, leaving 18 bases between them. The CDR3 runs 17 residues. Germline assignment: CDR1 MDHEN and CDR2 SYDVKM. This CDR3 is CASRTVGGRKTNEKLFF. Here the CDR3 DNA reads TGTGCCAGCAGAACCGTGGGGGGGCGGAAAACTAATGAAAAACTGTTTTTT.

This sequence joins TRBV9 and TRBJ2-5; maybe TRBD2 (6 bases). The ends were cut back, 4 bases at V and 3 bases at J, with 19 bases in the middle. Germline CDR1 and CDR2: SGDLS and YYNGEE. The CDR3 totals 16 residues. The CDR3 coding sequence is TGTGCCAGCAGCTCCCGGACTATGGCTGGAAAAGAGACCCAGTACTTC. This gives the protein CASSSRTMAGKETQYF.

J is TRBJ2-5 and V is TRBV28; 9 bases are shared with TRBD2. With 2 bases clipped from V and 5 bases from J, the junction kept 6 bases outside the gene matches. The CDR3 is 15 amino acids. CDR1 MDHEN and CDR2 SYDVKM come from the germline V gene. The CDR3 DNA is TGTGCCAGCAGTTTAGGACTAGCGAGGGCGGAGACCCAGTACTTC. Its protein product is CASSLGLARAETQYF.

This chain links TRBV15 with TRBJ1-5; tentative D call: TRBD1 (6 bases). In germline, CDR1 is LNHNV, CDR2 YYDKDF (reference sequence). V shed 0 bases and J shed 5 bases, with 11 bases lying between them. CDR3 length: 15 residues. CDR3 DNA sequence: TGTGCCACCAGCAGAGATAGGGGGTTCGATCAGCCCCAGCATTTT. It translates to CATSRDRGFDQPQHF.

A few counts support this clone. The chain recombines TRBV11-3 with TRBJ2-1; 7 nucleotides agree with TRBD2. This CDR3 contains 15 residues. V dropped 5 bases and J dropped 6; count of bases not matched to a gene: 10. Germline V gene data show CDR1 as SGHNT and CDR2 as YENEEA. The CDR3: CASSPSSGIFNEQFF. CDR3 coding DNA: TGTGCCAGCAGCCCTTCGAGCGGGATATTCAATGAGCAGTTCTTC.

The rearrangement uses TRBV12-5 and TRBJ2-7; the D gene is possibly TRBD1 (5 bases). The CDR3 consists of 14 residues. In germline, CDR1 is LGHNT, CDR2 FRNRAP. Trimming took 4 bases from V and 2 from J, leaving 12 bases between them. CDR3 region: CASGSRTGPYEQYF. For the CDR3, the DNA is TGTGCTAGTGGTTCGCGAACAGGACCCTACGAGCAGTACTTC.

The chain carries TRBV5-4 and TRBJ2-1, with a possible D match to TRBD1 (6 bases). Germline CDR1 is SGHNT and CDR2 is YYREEE (reference sequence). The V end was cut by 3 bases, the J end by 7 bases, with 17 bases between. This CDR3 is built from 15 residues. The CDR3 protein is CASSWDTGLGNEQFF. The CDR3 bases are TGTGCCAGCAGCTGGGACACCGGACTGGGGAATGAGCAGTTCTTC.

The CDR3 region is CASSSGSPAFF. The CDR3 DNA sequence: TGTGCCAGCAGTTCAGGGTCCCCAGCTTTCTTT. The chain employs TRBV12-3 or TRBV12-4 and TRBJ1-1, with a weak D call TRBD1 (5 bases). The CDR3 is 11 amino acids. V was pared by 4 bases and J by 10 bases, with 10 bases between.

The V gene is TRBV7-2, the J gene TRBJ1-1, with TRBD1 as a possible D gene (5 bases). Trimming cost V 5 bases and J 0 bases, with 13 bases left between them. CDR3 length: 15 residues. Germline V gene sequence: CDR1 SGHTA, CDR2 FQGNSA. DNA of the CDR3: TGTGCCAGCAGCCCCTCCGCAGGGTTGAACACTGAAGCTTTCTTT. Its translation is CASSPSAGLNTEAFF.

This chain uses TRBV6-5 with TRBJ2-3; D uncertain. The CDR3 is 15 residues long. V lost 0 bases and J 1 base, leaving 8 bases between the germline ends. Germline CDR1 MNHEY, CDR2 SVGAGI. Here the CDR3 reads CASSYSAEGTDTQYF. The CDR3 nucleotides read TGTGCCAGCAGTTACTCGGCAGAGGGCACAGATACGCAGTATTTT.

The gene calls are TRBV5-6 and TRBJ2-1; 7 nucleotides match TRBD2. The CDR3 loop spans 16 amino acids. V was pared by 3 bases and J by 8 bases, with 14 bases of the junction left unmatched. The V gene's germline CDR1 is SGHDT and CDR2 YYEEEE. As DNA, the CDR3 is TGTGCCAGCAGCTCCGACCGGGACTACACTGGGGATGAGCAGTTCTTC. This translates into CASSSDRDYTGDEQFF.

The chain uses TRBV5-1 and TRBJ2-2, with 7 bases that match TRBD1. Germline V gives CDR1 SGHRS, CDR2 YFSETQ. There are 15 residues in the CDR3. Losses at the gene ends were 4 bases for V and 5 bases for J; bases not matched to a gene: 8. The CDR3 sequence: CASSTDRTLTGELFF. CDR3 nucleotide sequence: TGCGCCAGCAGCACGGACAGGACACTAACCGGGGAGCTGTTTTTT.

This rearrangement joins TRBV5-1 to TRBJ2-2, with 8 positions matching TRBD2. The germline CDR1 and CDR2 sequences are SGHRS and YFSETQ. V shed 0 bases, J shed 2 bases, and the junction held 3 bases outside the gene matches. The CDR3 covers 16 residues. In nucleotides, the CDR3 is TGCGCCAGCAGCTTGGGGGGACTAGTTAACACCGGGGAGCTGTTTTTT. It translates to CASSLGGLVNTGELFF.

The chain uses TRBV10-3 and TRBJ2-3; 12 bases map to TRBD2. This CDR3 has 16 amino acids. Germline V gene data show CDR1 as ENHRY and CDR2 as SYGVKD. V shed 6 bases, J shed 2 bases, and the junction held 6 bases outside the gene matches. The DNA of the CDR3 is TGTGCCATCAGGGAAGGGACTAGCGGGCTCACAGATACGCAGTATTTT. Translated: CAIREGTSGLTDTQYF.

This clone was recorded once. V usage is TRBV14 and J usage is TRBJ1-1, with D possibly TRBD1 on 5 matching bases. CDR3 length: 13 residues. The V and J ends lost 2 bases and 6 bases respectively, with 10 bases between them. Germline V gene lookup returns CDR1 SGHDN and CDR2 FVKESK. CDR3 loop: CASSQQGSAEAFF. CDR3 sequence (DNA): TGTGCCAGCAGCCAACAGGGTTCCGCTGAAGCTTTCTTT. Full variable domain (missing parts from reference TRBV14 and TRBJ1-1): EAGVTQFPSHSVIEKGQTVTLRCDPISGHDNLYWYRRVMGKEIKFLLHFVKESKQDESGMPNNRFLAERTGGTYSTLKVQPAELEDSGVYFCASSQQGSAEAFFGQGTRLTVV.